The 10 T cell receptor beta chains reported below all come from one sample, sequenced in a study of T cell responses to AZD1222 COVID-19 vaccine. Clones were read by immunoSEQ multiplex PCR, and TCRdb kept only the in-frame ones, dropping some. There are tens of thousands of clones in the sample; 90% occur only once, and approximately 37% lies in the top ten. The sequences come from peripheral blood, collected 28 days after the second AZD1222 dose. The receptors were sampled from an adult who received the AZD1222 COVID-19 vaccine.

V usage is TRBV11-3 and J usage is TRBJ2-3; 8 bases line up with TRBD2. The CDR3 extends over 15 amino acids. Germline lookup yields CDR1 SGHNT and CDR2 YENEEA. The V gene end was trimmed by 5 bases and the J gene end by 5 bases; junction bases not matched to a gene: 9. Written as DNA, the CDR3 is TGTGCCAGCAGCCCTGGGACTAGAGATGAAGATACGCAGTATTTT. Amino acid sequence: CASSPGTRDEDTQYF.

This chain joins TRBV30 and TRBJ1-5; D may be TRBD1 (5 bases). V lost 1 base and J 3 bases, leaving 10 bases between the germline ends. From germline, CDR1 is GTSNPN and CDR2 SVGIG (reference sequence). The CDR3 is made up of 14 amino acids. The CDR3 loop reads CAWSGGTLNQPQHF. In DNA, the CDR3 is TGTGCCTGGAGTGGGGGGACCCTCAATCAGCCCCAGCATTTT.

The CDR3 DNA sequence: TGTGCCAGCAGCACCGGGTGGAGGGACACTGAAGCTTTCTTT. Its translation: CASSTGWRDTEAFF. This rearrangement joins TRBV5-6 to TRBJ1-1; D gene uncertain. V was pared by 4 bases and J by 3 bases, with 13 bases between. Germline loops: CDR1 SGHDT, CDR2 YYEEEE. This CDR3 is built from 14 residues.

The gene calls are TRBV7-9 and TRBJ1-6; TRBD1 aligns across 7 bases. The CDR3 totals 17 residues. CDR1 is SEHNR and CDR2 is FQNEAQ in the germline V gene (reference sequence). Trimming at V came to 4 bases and at J to 10 bases, leaving 16 bases not matched to a gene. The CDR3 protein is CASSSHEKTGKRSPLHF. DNA for the CDR3: TGTGCCAGCAGCTCGCACGAGAAGACAGGGAAGCGGTCACCCCTCCACTTT.

This clone has just one count. The chain carries TRBV4-3 and TRBJ1-2, with TRBD1 matching over 7 bases. Trimming removed 3 bases from V and 4 bases from J; junction bases left unmatched: 8. The CDR3 contains 15 residues. From germline, CDR1 is LGHNA and CDR2 YSLEER. The CDR3 sequence: CASSQGTGTVYGYTF. The CDR3 DNA follows: TGCGCCAGCAGCCAGGGGACCGGGACAGTCTATGGCTACACCTTC.

This clone has only one observation. The rearrangement uses TRBV11-2 and TRBJ2-5; D remains ambiguous. The CDR3 is 14 amino acids. From germline, CDR1 is SGHAT and CDR2 FQNNGV. V was cut by 5 bases and J by 4 bases, with 14 bases left in between. The chain's CDR3 is CASSPRQVGETQYF. DNA of the CDR3: TGTGCCAGCAGCCCGCGTCAGGTAGGAGAGACCCAGTACTTC.

The CDR3 DNA sequence: TGTGCCAGCAGCTTAGTCAGGGTCGGTAACCGGGGGAACACCGGGGAGCTGTTTTTT. It specifies CASSLVRVGNRGNTGELFF. The J gene is TRBJ2-2, the V gene TRBV11-3; D could derive from TRBD1 or TRBD2 (5 bases each). The CDR3 contains 19 residues. V lost 1 base to trimming and J lost 1 base, with 19 bases between them. Germline-derived CDR1 and CDR2 are SGHNT and YENEEA.

The chain is built from TRBV6-2 or TRBV6-3 and TRBJ1-5; 7 bases match TRBD1. Germline CDR1 is MNHEY and CDR2 is SVGEGT. With 0 bases clipped from V and 6 bases from J, the junction kept 14 bases outside the gene matches. This CDR3 is 18 amino acids long. CDR3 DNA: TGTGCCAGCAGTTACTCTGAAACCGGGACAGACCTGGGTCAGCCCCAGCATTTT. Translating it yields CASSYSETGTDLGQPQHF.

The rearrangement uses TRBV4-3 and TRBJ1-1; possible D gene TRBD1, 6 bases. Germline values: CDR1 LGHNA, CDR2 YSLEER. The CDR3 totals 15 residues. V lost 3 bases and J lost 1, with 12 bases in between. The CDR3 region has the DNA TGCGCCAGCAGCCATGGACCGGACAGGAACACTGAAGCTTTCTTT. It is translated as CASSHGPDRNTEAFF.

This clone was picked up a small number of times. The chain joins TRBV14 to TRBJ2-3; 7 positions match TRBD2. With V trimmed by 1 base and J by 2 bases, 3 bases remained unmatched. CDR1 is SGHDN and CDR2 is FVKESK in the germline V gene. The length of the CDR3 is 15 residues. The CDR3 is CASSQASGATDTQYF. Here the CDR3 DNA reads TGTGCCAGCAGCCAAGCCAGCGGGGCCACAGATACGCAGTATTTT. The full variable domain, in which reference TRBV14 and TRBJ2-3 provide the parts outside the CDR3, is EAGVTQFPSHSVIEKGQTVTLRCDPISGHDNLYWYRRVMGKEIKFLLHFVKESKQDESGMPNNRFLAERTGGTYSTLKVQPAELEDSGVYFCASSQASGATDTQYFGPGTRLTVL.